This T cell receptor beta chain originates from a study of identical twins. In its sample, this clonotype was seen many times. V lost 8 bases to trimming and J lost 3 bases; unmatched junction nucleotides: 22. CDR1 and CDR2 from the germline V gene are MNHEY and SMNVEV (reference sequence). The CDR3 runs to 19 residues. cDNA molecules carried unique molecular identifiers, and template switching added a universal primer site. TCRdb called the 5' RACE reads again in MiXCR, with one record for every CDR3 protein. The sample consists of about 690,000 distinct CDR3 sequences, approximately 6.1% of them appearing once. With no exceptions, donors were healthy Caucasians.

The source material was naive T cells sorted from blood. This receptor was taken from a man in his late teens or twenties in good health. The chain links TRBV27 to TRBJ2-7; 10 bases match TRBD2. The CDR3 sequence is CASHVTGSVRTSGNYEQYF. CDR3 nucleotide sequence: TGTGCCAGCCACGTAACAGGTTCAGTGAGGACTAGCGGAAACTACGAGCAGTACTTC.